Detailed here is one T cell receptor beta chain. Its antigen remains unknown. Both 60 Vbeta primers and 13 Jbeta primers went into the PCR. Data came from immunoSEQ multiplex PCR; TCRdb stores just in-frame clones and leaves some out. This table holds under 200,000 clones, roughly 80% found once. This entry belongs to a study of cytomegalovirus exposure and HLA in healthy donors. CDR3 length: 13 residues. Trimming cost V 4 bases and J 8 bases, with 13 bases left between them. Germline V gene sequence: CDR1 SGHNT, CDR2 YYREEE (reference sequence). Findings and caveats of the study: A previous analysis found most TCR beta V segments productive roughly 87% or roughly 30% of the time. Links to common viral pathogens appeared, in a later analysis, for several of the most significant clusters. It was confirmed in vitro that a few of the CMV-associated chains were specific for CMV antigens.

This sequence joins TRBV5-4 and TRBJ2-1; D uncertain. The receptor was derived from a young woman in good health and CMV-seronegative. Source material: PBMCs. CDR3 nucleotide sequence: TGTGCCAGCAGCCTACCTAGGTTGTATGAGCAGTTCTTC. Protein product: CASSLPRLYEQFF.